This is a list of T cell receptor beta chains from one sample in a study of blood T cells in healthy people across ages. TCRdb re-analysed the 5' RACE reads in MiXCR, keeping a single row per CDR3 protein. The table has about 1,600,000 distinct CDR3 sequences, 35% to 45% seen once; the top ten hold 7% to 9.5%. Source material: blood. The receptors here all came from a young woman in good health. CDR3s include the opening cysteine and the closing phenylalanine or tryptophan. Fields, in order: V gene, clone size, J gene, D gene, CDR3 DNA, CDR3 protein. The D gene is left open where the match is weak. Only part of the rows carry a size: once, few, many, or a class if the clone is expanded.

v_call: TRBV21-1
clone_size: -
j_call: TRBJ2-7
d_call: -
cdr3_nt: TGTGCCAGCAGCAGCACCCGCGAGACAGAAGGCCCACTGGGGTACTACGAGCAGTACTTC
cdr3_aa: CASSSTRETEGPLGYYEQYF

v_call: TRBV20-1
clone_size: -
j_call: TRBJ1-6
d_call: TRBD1
cdr3_nt: TGCAGTGCTAACCCCGACAGGGGTAACAATTCACCCCTCCACTTT
cdr3_aa: CSANPDRGNNSPLHF

v_call: TRBV30
clone_size: few
j_call: TRBJ1-6
d_call: -
cdr3_nt: TGTGCCTCTAACCGGGGGTTCACCCTCCACTTT
cdr3_aa: CASNRGFTLHF

v_call: TRBV20-1
clone_size: -
j_call: TRBJ2-3
d_call: -
cdr3_nt: TGCAGTGCGCCTACCGGGAGCGGTTCTGGGGATACGCAGTATTTT
cdr3_aa: CSAPTGSGSGDTQYF

v_call: TRBV9
clone_size: few
j_call: TRBJ2-1
d_call: -
cdr3_nt: TGTGCCAGCAGCGTAGAAGGCCAAAGAGGTGAGCAGTTCTTC
cdr3_aa: CASSVEGQRGEQFF

v_call: TRBV5-1
clone_size: -
j_call: TRBJ2-3
d_call: TRBD2
cdr3_nt: TGCGCCAGCAGCGGCTTTGGGGAGGGGAGAACAGATACGCAGTATTTT
cdr3_aa: CASSGFGEGRTDTQYF

v_call: TRBV2
clone_size: few
j_call: TRBJ2-5
d_call: TRBD2
cdr3_nt: TGTGCCAGCAGGTTGGGCGGGAGCGGGGAGACCCAGTACTTC
cdr3_aa: CASRLGGSGETQYF

v_call: TRBV6-6
clone_size: -
j_call: TRBJ2-3
d_call: -
cdr3_nt: TGTGCCAGCAGTTACAAGGCAGGGGGGAGCACAGATACGCAGTATTTT
cdr3_aa: CASSYKAGGSTDTQYF

v_call: TRBV20-1
clone_size: -
j_call: TRBJ2-3
d_call: TRBD1
cdr3_nt: TGCAGTGCTAGGCTCGGGACAGGGGGGTCAGATACGCAGTATTTT
cdr3_aa: CSARLGTGGSDTQYF

v_call: TRBV20-1
clone_size: few
j_call: TRBJ2-1
d_call: -
cdr3_nt: TGCAGTGCTAGAGATGTACTAGCTGAGAGCTCCTACAATGAGCAGTTCTTC
cdr3_aa: CSARDVLAESSYNEQFF

v_call: TRBV18
clone_size: -
j_call: TRBJ1-1
d_call: -
cdr3_nt: TGTGCTAGCTCACTATGGACAGAGGACACTGAAGCTTTCTTT
cdr3_aa: CASSLWTEDTEAFF

v_call: TRBV7-2
clone_size: -
j_call: TRBJ2-3
d_call: TRBD2
cdr3_nt: TGTGCCAGCAGCTTAGTCGTCAATAGCGGGAGTGCAGCAGATACGCAGTATTTT
cdr3_aa: CASSLVVNSGSAADTQYF

v_call: TRBV5-6
clone_size: -
j_call: TRBJ2-5
d_call: -
cdr3_nt: TGTGCCAGCAGCCGGGCGGGTTGGGATTATTCCAATGAGCAGTACTTC
cdr3_aa: CASSRAGWDYSNEQYF

v_call: TRBV7-6
clone_size: few
j_call: TRBJ2-5
d_call: -
cdr3_nt: TGTGCCAGCACCCTCATCGCCGGCCGAATAGAGACCCAGTACTTC
cdr3_aa: CASTLIAGRIETQYF

v_call: TRBV7-2
clone_size: -
j_call: TRBJ1-4
d_call: -
cdr3_nt: TGTGCCAGCAGCTGGGGGGTAAAGGGGGGTGAAAAACTGTTTTTT
cdr3_aa: CASSWGVKGGEKLFF

v_call: TRBV7-9
clone_size: few
j_call: TRBJ2-3
d_call: -
cdr3_nt: TGTGCCAGCAGCTTAAGTACAGGCGCTAGCACAGATACGCAGTATTTT
cdr3_aa: CASSLSTGASTDTQYF

v_call: TRBV6-4
clone_size: -
j_call: TRBJ2-7
d_call: -
cdr3_nt: TGTGCCAGCTCTAAGGAGGGGGCAGGCGAGCAGTACTTC
cdr3_aa: CASSKEGAGEQYF

v_call: TRBV20-1
clone_size: many
j_call: TRBJ2-7
d_call: TRBD2
cdr3_nt: TGCAGTGCTAGAGAACTCCGAGCTAGCGGCTCCTACAATGAGCAGTACTTC
cdr3_aa: CSARELRASGSYNEQYF

v_call: TRBV28
clone_size: few
j_call: TRBJ2-7
d_call: TRBD1
cdr3_nt: TGTGCCAGCAGCCCCCACAGGGGTGCGAGGGAGCAGTACTTC
cdr3_aa: CASSPHRGAREQYF

v_call: TRBV6-2/TRBV6-3
clone_size: -
j_call: TRBJ2-3
d_call: TRBD1
cdr3_nt: TGTGCCAGCAGTACCCTTCCCGGGACAGTATCGTTATCGGGATTTTCTTTTGTCGCGGATACGCAGTATTTT
cdr3_aa: CASSTLPGTVSLSGFSFVADTQYF

v_call: TRBV20-1
clone_size: -
j_call: TRBJ2-7
d_call: TRBD2
cdr3_nt: TGCAGTGCTTGGACTAGTCACAATGAGCAGTACTTC
cdr3_aa: CSAWTSHNEQYF

v_call: TRBV6-1
clone_size: -
j_call: TRBJ2-5
d_call: TRBD2
cdr3_nt: TGTGCCAGCAGTGAAGCCGGGCTAGCGGTCTTCAATGAGCAGTACTTC
cdr3_aa: CASSEAGLAVFNEQYF

v_call: TRBV29-1
clone_size: -
j_call: TRBJ2-4
d_call: -
cdr3_nt: TGCAGCGCCGGAGGCCGCGACGGCTACAATGAGCAGTACTTC
cdr3_aa: CSAGGRDGYNEQYF

v_call: TRBV29-1
clone_size: -
j_call: TRBJ2-7
d_call: TRBD1
cdr3_nt: TGCAGCGTTGAAGAGGTTCTGGGACAGGGGAGCGGGCAGTACTTC
cdr3_aa: CSVEEVLGQGSGQYF

v_call: TRBV5-1
clone_size: -
j_call: TRBJ2-3
d_call: -
cdr3_nt: TGCGCCAGCAGCATCCCGGGTAGCGCATCAGATACGCAGTATTTT
cdr3_aa: CASSIPGSASDTQYF

v_call: TRBV12-3/TRBV12-4
clone_size: -
j_call: TRBJ2-1
d_call: -
cdr3_nt: TGTGCCAGCAGCTTTTTACATGAGCAGTTCTTC
cdr3_aa: CASSFLHEQFF

v_call: TRBV28
clone_size: -
j_call: TRBJ2-3
d_call: TRBD1
cdr3_nt: TGTGCCAGCAGCCCATACAGGGGTGGGGCAGATACGCAGTATTTT
cdr3_aa: CASSPYRGGADTQYF

v_call: TRBV29-1
clone_size: -
j_call: TRBJ2-3
d_call: TRBD2
cdr3_nt: TGCAGCGTTCGTGGGTCGCCTAGCGGGGGAACGGATACGCAGTATTTT
cdr3_aa: CSVRGSPSGGTDTQYF

v_call: TRBV20-1
clone_size: -
j_call: TRBJ2-3
d_call: -
cdr3_nt: TGCAGTGCTAGCGGTGGGGATCGTTCTCCCGCAGATACGCAGTATTTT
cdr3_aa: CSASGGDRSPADTQYF

v_call: TRBV12-3/TRBV12-4
clone_size: many
j_call: TRBJ2-3
d_call: TRBD2
cdr3_nt: TGTGCCAGCAGTTGGGAGGGACTAGCGACAGATACGCAGTATTTT
cdr3_aa: CASSWEGLATDTQYF

v_call: TRBV25-1
clone_size: -
j_call: TRBJ2-3
d_call: -
cdr3_nt: TGTGCCAGCAGTGGACTCGCGACTGAGGGAGATACGCAGTATTTT
cdr3_aa: CASSGLATEGDTQYF

v_call: TRBV12-3/TRBV12-4
clone_size: few
j_call: TRBJ2-3
d_call: TRBD1
cdr3_nt: TGTGCCAGCAGTTTTGGGACAGGGGTTACAGATACGCAGTATTTT
cdr3_aa: CASSFGTGVTDTQYF

v_call: TRBV6-5
clone_size: few
j_call: TRBJ2-7
d_call: -
cdr3_nt: TGTGCCAGCAGTTACTCAAATCGTTTACCCTACGAGCAGTACTTC
cdr3_aa: CASSYSNRLPYEQYF

v_call: TRBV20-1
clone_size: -
j_call: TRBJ2-5
d_call: -
cdr3_nt: TGCAGTGCCGCTTGGCTCCTCGGGGAGACCCAGTACTTC
cdr3_aa: CSAAWLLGETQYF

v_call: TRBV6-5
clone_size: few
j_call: TRBJ2-1
d_call: TRBD2
cdr3_nt: TGTGCCAGCAGTTTCGGGACTAGCATTTCACATGGGAATGAGCAGTTCTTC
cdr3_aa: CASSFGTSISHGNEQFF

v_call: TRBV2
clone_size: -
j_call: TRBJ2-7
d_call: -
cdr3_nt: TGTGCCAGCAGTGTCGAGAAAACCTACGAGCAGTACTTC
cdr3_aa: CASSVEKTYEQYF

v_call: TRBV28
clone_size: -
j_call: TRBJ2-7
d_call: -
cdr3_nt: TGTGCCAGCAGTTTCCGGGGCCTCTGGGGGGCCTACGAGCAGTACTTC
cdr3_aa: CASSFRGLWGAYEQYF

v_call: TRBV5-1
clone_size: -
j_call: TRBJ1-3
d_call: -
cdr3_nt: TGCGCCAGCAGCCGAGACGGAACTTCGACTGGAAACACCATATATTTT
cdr3_aa: CASSRDGTSTGNTIYF

v_call: TRBV4-1
clone_size: -
j_call: TRBJ2-3
d_call: -
cdr3_nt: TGCGCCAGCAGCCAACCCGTGTGGAGGGCAGATACGCAGTATTTT
cdr3_aa: CASSQPVWRADTQYF

v_call: TRBV20-1
clone_size: few
j_call: TRBJ2-7
d_call: -
cdr3_nt: TGCAGTGCTTCCGGGCACGAGCAGTACTTC
cdr3_aa: CSASGHEQYF

v_call: TRBV20-1
clone_size: -
j_call: TRBJ2-1
d_call: -
cdr3_nt: TGCAGTGCTAAGCTCTCCCGCTCCTACAATGAGCAGTTCTTC
cdr3_aa: CSAKLSRSYNEQFF

v_call: TRBV11-2
clone_size: many
j_call: TRBJ2-1
d_call: -
cdr3_nt: TGTGCCAGCAGCTTATCCGGGACTCCCTACAATGAGCAGTTCTTC
cdr3_aa: CASSLSGTPYNEQFF

v_call: TRBV7-9
clone_size: once
j_call: TRBJ2-2
d_call: TRBD1
cdr3_nt: TGTGCCTGTGGGGGACAGGGGAACACCGGGGAGCTGTTTTTT
cdr3_aa: CACGGQGNTGELFF

v_call: TRBV5-1
clone_size: -
j_call: TRBJ2-7
d_call: TRBD2
cdr3_nt: TGCGCCAGCAGCTTGGAAGCGGGATGCTCCTACGAGCAGTACTTC
cdr3_aa: CASSLEAGCSYEQYF

v_call: TRBV3-1
clone_size: -
j_call: TRBJ2-7
d_call: -
cdr3_nt: TGTGCCAGCAGCCAAGAAGATGGCTACGAGCAGTACTTC
cdr3_aa: CASSQEDGYEQYF

v_call: TRBV29-1
clone_size: -
j_call: TRBJ2-7
d_call: TRBD1
cdr3_nt: TGCAGCGGGGGACAGGGATACTACGAGCAGTACTTC
cdr3_aa: CSGGQGYYEQYF

v_call: TRBV2
clone_size: few
j_call: TRBJ1-5
d_call: -
cdr3_nt: TGTGCCAGCAGCGCCCTTTATCAGCCCCAGCATTTT
cdr3_aa: CASSALYQPQHF

v_call: TRBV20-1
clone_size: few
j_call: TRBJ2-3
d_call: TRBD2
cdr3_nt: TGCAGTGCTAGAGATCCTCGGGCTAGCGGGAGCGTGGATACGCAGTATTTT
cdr3_aa: CSARDPRASGSVDTQYF

v_call: TRBV7-2
clone_size: few
j_call: TRBJ2-7
d_call: TRBD1
cdr3_nt: TGTGCCAGCAGCTTAGACGGGACAGGGGCCTACGAGCAGTACTTC
cdr3_aa: CASSLDGTGAYEQYF

v_call: TRBV2
clone_size: -
j_call: TRBJ2-7
d_call: -
cdr3_nt: TGTGCCAGCAACCCCCTTACCGAGCAGTACTTC
cdr3_aa: CASNPLTEQYF

v_call: TRBV12-3/TRBV12-4
clone_size: -
j_call: TRBJ2-7
d_call: -
cdr3_nt: TGTGCCAGCAGACTAGACTACGAGCAGTACTTC
cdr3_aa: CASRLDYEQYF

v_call: TRBV9
clone_size: few
j_call: TRBJ2-3
d_call: TRBD1
cdr3_nt: TGTGCCAGCAGCGTAGAAGGACAGGGTAGCACAGATACGCAGTATTTT
cdr3_aa: CASSVEGQGSTDTQYF

v_call: TRBV20-1
clone_size: -
j_call: TRBJ2-5
d_call: -
cdr3_nt: TGCAGTGCTAGAGGGATCCCATCCGGGGAGACCCAGTACTTC
cdr3_aa: CSARGIPSGETQYF

v_call: TRBV10-3
clone_size: few
j_call: TRBJ1-5
d_call: TRBD1
cdr3_nt: TGTGCCATCAGTGAGTTCCGGGACAGGGTCATTTGGCCCCAGCATTTT
cdr3_aa: CAISEFRDRVIWPQHF